This T cell receptor beta chain derives from a study of shared clonotypes between healthy human individuals. Per germline, CDR1 SGHRS and CDR2 YFSETQ. Trimming stripped 3 bases from V and 2 bases from J, with 11 bases between. The CDR3 length is 14 residues. Here immunoSEQ multiplex PCR was the method, and the copy in TCRdb shows in-frame clones only, minus some. The sample records millions of clones, roughly 96% being singletons. The chain is built from TRBV5-1 and TRBJ2-5; D is uncertain. Sequenced material: naive CD4+ T cells sorted from blood. The subset denotes: CD45RA+ positively selected. This TCR was recovered from a man younger than 30 in good health. The CDR3 DNA reads as TGCGCCAGCAGCTCCGTCGGCCGTCAAGAGACCCAGTACTTC. Translated, it gives CASSSVGRQETQYF. The complete variable domain, with remaining parts taken from reference TRBV5-1 and TRBJ2-5, reads KAGVTQTPRYLIKTRGQQVTLSCSPISGHRSVSWYQQTPGQGLQFLFEYFSETQRNKGNFPGRFSGRQFSNSRSEMNVSTLELGDSALYLCASSSVGRQETQYFGPGTRLLVL.